Presented here are 29 T cell receptor beta chains from one specimen sequenced in a study of blood T cells in healthy people across ages. Then a second PCR, running roughly 7 to 11 cycles, was carried out with a sample-barcoded 5' primer and a J-beta primer mix. In TCRdb, the 5' RACE reads were re-called with MiXCR into one record per CDR3 protein. The repertoire consists of roughly 700,000 distinct CDR3 sequences, with roughly 50% occurring once and the leading ten covering 30% to 35%. Sequences were obtained from blood. Receptor source: a woman in her sixties in good health.

This clonotype has just a few counts. The chain joins TRBV6-2 or TRBV6-3 to TRBJ2-5; no firm D call. This CDR3 is built from 13 residues. V was cut by 7 bases and J by 3 bases, with 12 bases left in between. The germline gives CDR1 MNHEY, CDR2 SVGEGT. This CDR3 is CASTNPNKETQYF. The DNA for the CDR3 is TGTGCCAGCACCAACCCCAACAAAGAGACCCAGTACTTC.

The chain couples TRBV28 to TRBJ2-5; D could derive from TRBD1 or TRBD2 (5 bases each). Germline CDR1 MDHEN, CDR2 SYDVKM. V gave up 8 bases and J gave up 11 bases, with 18 bases separating them. CDR3 length: 12 residues. CDR3 nucleotide sequence: TGTGCCAGCCTCGGGACCGCCAATGAGCAGTACTTC. Its protein product is CASLGTANEQYF.

J is TRBJ2-1 and V is TRBV20-1, with 15 bases aligning to TRBD2. CDR3 length: 20 residues. V was clipped by 2 bases and J by 0 bases; unmatched bases: 11. Germline V lookup: CDR1 DFQATT, CDR2 SNEGSKA (reference sequence). CDR3 sequence reads: CSARPGTSGRWISSYNEQFF. The CDR3 DNA is TGCAGTGCTAGACCCGGGACTAGCGGGAGGTGGATTAGCTCCTACAATGAGCAGTTCTTC.

In its sample, this clonotype was seen once. The rearrangement uses TRBV20-1 and TRBJ2-4; TRBD2 agrees at 12 bases. CDR3 length: 12 residues. CDR1 and CDR2 (germline): DFQATT, SNEGSKA (reference sequence). V lost 3 bases to trimming and J lost 13 bases; unmatched junction nucleotides: 4. This CDR3 is CSASLAGGGQYF. CDR3 in DNA: TGCAGTGCTAGTCTAGCGGGAGGGGGGCAGTACTTC.

Only one count was recorded for this clonotype. This chain connects TRBV20-1 to TRBJ2-7; TRBD2 aligns across 8 bases. In germline, CDR1 is DFQATT, CDR2 SNEGSKA (reference sequence). This CDR3 spans 18 amino acids. V gave up 0 bases and J gave up 0 bases; unmatched junction bases: 13. CDR3 residues: CSARDPIILAGSSYEQYF. For the CDR3, the DNA is TGCAGTGCTAGAGATCCCATCATTTTAGCGGGAAGCTCCTACGAGCAGTACTTC.

This clonotype was observed a few times. The V gene is TRBV6-6, the J gene TRBJ1-2, with a tentative D call TRBD1 (5 bases). This CDR3 comprises 12 residues. Germline V CDR1 and CDR2: MNHNY, SVGAGI (reference sequence). Trimming stripped 6 bases from V and 6 bases from J, with 11 bases between. CDR3 region: CASRTAGDGYTF. Here the CDR3 DNA reads TGTGCCAGCAGAACCGCGGGGGATGGCTACACCTTC.

V usage is TRBV7-2 and J usage is TRBJ2-1; 10 nucleotides align to TRBD1. V lost 5 bases and J lost 0; bases outside the gene matches: 7. Germline values: CDR1 SGHTA, CDR2 FQGNSA. This CDR3 spans 17 amino acids. The DNA for the CDR3 is TGTGCCAGCAGCGGGACAGGGGTCCCTATCTCCTACAATGAGCAGTTCTTC. This translates into CASSGTGVPISYNEQFF.

This clonotype was seen once. The rearrangement uses TRBV20-1 and TRBJ2-6; D is possibly TRBD2 (5 bases). This CDR3 has 15 residues. Trimming shortened V by 6 bases and J by 1 base, and 13 bases separated the two germline ends. The germline V gene encodes CDR1 DFQATT and CDR2 SNEGSKA (reference sequence). The CDR3 region is CSAPPTGSGANVLTF. CDR3 bases: TGCAGTGCCCCCCCGACGGGATCTGGGGCCAACGTCCTGACTTTC.

Only a few counts were recorded for this clonotype. This chain links TRBV7-2 with TRBJ2-7; the match to TRBD1 covers 7 bases. The trim removed 0 bases at V and 2 bases at J, leaving 4 bases unmatched. Germline-derived CDR1 and CDR2 are SGHTA and FQGNSA. The CDR3 spans 15 residues. CDR3 sequence reads: CASSLAGTEAYEQYF. The DNA of the CDR3 is TGTGCCAGCAGCTTAGCCGGGACAGAGGCCTACGAGCAGTACTTC.

This clonotype came up once. At one boundary the junction diverges from the germline segment, which might be a read error. The chain employs TRBV15 and TRBJ2-7; D ambiguous. CDR3 length: 14 residues. From germline, CDR1 is LNHNV and CDR2 YYDKDF (reference sequence). CDR3 bases: TGTGCCGCCAGCAGAGATGTTACCCTATACGAGCAGTACTTC. As protein: CAASRDVTLYEQYF.

This clonotype was seen repeatedly, ten times or more. This rearrangement joins TRBV14 to TRBJ2-1, with 7 bases lining up with TRBD2. With V trimmed by 5 bases and J by 1 base, 2 bases remained unmatched. The CDR3 is made up of 14 amino acids. Germline V gives CDR1 SGHDN, CDR2 FVKESK. CDR3 sequence (DNA): TGTGCCAGCAGCTTACTAGCGTCCTACAATGAGCAGTTCTTC. It encodes CASSLLASYNEQFF.

The gene calls are TRBV20-1 and TRBJ2-5, with D perhaps TRBD1 or TRBD2 (5 bases each). Trimming left V 5 bases short and J 4 bases short, with 17 bases between. The CDR3 extends over 14 amino acids. Germline-derived CDR1 and CDR2 are DFQATT and SNEGSKA (reference sequence). The CDR3 here is CSAPGTRTRETQYF. CDR3 sequence (DNA): TGCAGTGCTCCCGGGACCCGAACCAGAGAGACCCAGTACTTC.

This clonotype was found a few times. The J gene is TRBJ2-5, the V gene TRBV7-3; D is undetermined. Germline lookup yields CDR1 SGHTA and CDR2 FQGTGA. CDR3 length equals 13 residues. Trimming took 5 bases from V and 4 from J, leaving 11 bases between them. This CDR3 is CASSRAQGETQYF. The DNA for the CDR3 is TGTGCCAGCAGCCGCGCGCAAGGAGAGACCCAGTACTTC.

The chain recombines TRBV28 with TRBJ1-2; 7 nucleotides align to TRBD1. From germline, CDR1 is MDHEN and CDR2 SYDVKM. The CDR3 extends over 14 amino acids. V gave up 5 bases and J gave up 5 bases; unmatched junction bases: 8. CDR3 in DNA: TGTGCCAGCAGTCGAGGGGACAGCCGATATGGCTACACCTTC. It translates to CASSRGDSRYGYTF.

The chain carries TRBV6-2 or TRBV6-3 and TRBJ2-7; D is possibly TRBD1 (6 bases). From germline, CDR1 is MNHEY and CDR2 SVGEGT. The ends were cut back, 7 bases at V and 3 bases at J, with 16 bases in the middle. The length of the CDR3 is 14 residues. CDR3 nucleotides: TGTGCCAGCACCTCACGAGGGGGATTCTACGAGCAGTACTTC. This sequence encodes CASTSRGGFYEQYF.

This clonotype came up a few times. The chain joins TRBV3-1 to TRBJ1-2; D is undetermined. V lost 2 bases to trimming and J lost 8 bases, with 9 bases between them. The V gene's germline CDR1 is LGHDT and CDR2 YNNKEL (reference sequence). The CDR3 covers 12 residues. The CDR3 reads CASSQKGEGYTF. The CDR3 DNA reads TGTGCCAGCAGCCAAAAAGGTGAAGGCTACACCTTC.

This clonotype was seen just once. This chain joins TRBV7-8 and TRBJ2-7, with D perhaps TRBD2 (5 bases). V gave up 5 bases and J gave up 2 bases, with 16 bases separating them. Germline loops: CDR1 SGHVS, CDR2 FQNEAQ. This CDR3 region has 15 residues. The CDR3: CASSPLGGLTYEQYF. CDR3 nucleotide sequence: TGTGCCAGCAGCCCGCTAGGAGGACTGACCTACGAGCAGTACTTC.

The gene calls are TRBV12-3 or TRBV12-4 and TRBJ1-1; 7 bases agree with TRBD1. CDR3 length equals 14 residues. The trim removed 1 base at V and 6 bases at J, leaving 5 bases unmatched. CDR3 sequence (DNA): TGTGCCAGCAGTTTAGGGCAGGGGGGGTCTGAAGCTTTCTTT. Encoded protein: CASSLGQGGSEAFF.

This clonotype was seen a handful of times. V is TRBV6-2 or TRBV6-3 and J is TRBJ2-7; 7 bases are shared with TRBD1. The length of the CDR3 is 14 residues. J was trimmed by 7 bases and V by 6 bases; bases with no gene match: 12. Germline-derived CDR1 and CDR2 are MNHEY and SVGEGT. The CDR3 nucleotides read TGTGCCAGCAGCTCCGGGACAGACTTACGAGAGCAGTACTTC. It yields the protein CASSSGTDLREQYF.

This clonotype showed up just a few times. V is TRBV10-3 and J is TRBJ2-6; 7 bases line up with TRBD1. The CDR3 loop spans 18 amino acids. CDR1 and CDR2 (germline): ENHRY, SYGVKD. Trimming cost V 1 base and J 0 bases; bases outside gene matches: 6. Written as DNA, the CDR3 is TGTGCCATCAGTGAGTTAGGGACAGCGATCTCTGGGGCCAACGTCCTGACTTTC. Translation gives CAISELGTAISGANVLTF.

This clonotype was detected only a few times. The chain carries TRBV15 and TRBJ1-4; no clear D. The CDR3 contains 12 residues. Germline values: CDR1 LNHNV, CDR2 YYDKDF (reference sequence). Trimming cost V 3 bases and J 5 bases, with 4 bases left between them. This chain's CDR3 is CATSRINEKLFF. The CDR3 region has the DNA TGTGCCACCAGCAGGATAAATGAAAAACTGTTTTTT.

The CDR3 sequence: CSAREGGLAGVGSYNEQFF. The CDR3 DNA reads TGCAGTGCTAGAGAGGGTGGACTAGCGGGAGTTGGCTCCTACAATGAGCAGTTCTTC. The chain combines TRBV20-1 with TRBJ2-1, with 13 positions matching TRBD2. The CDR3 covers 19 residues. The V and J ends lost 0 bases and 0 bases, in that order; junction bases with no gene match: 8. The V gene's germline CDR1 is DFQATT and CDR2 SNEGSKA (reference sequence).

The J gene is TRBJ2-1, the V gene TRBV4-1; 7 bases line up with TRBD2. This CDR3 region has 18 residues. Looked up from germline, CDR1 is MGHRA and CDR2 is YSYEKL. Trimming cost V 8 bases and J 8 bases; bases outside gene matches: 24. The CDR3 region has the DNA TGCGCCAGCCGCCCACAAATTCCAAGCGGGACTCGTTCGGATGAGCAGTTCTTC. Amino acids: CASRPQIPSGTRSDEQFF.

This clonotype came up a few times. The chain has TRBV20-1 and TRBJ2-1; D unclear. The CDR3 is 15 amino acids. Germline CDR1 DFQATT, CDR2 SNEGSKA (reference sequence). The CDR3 DNA follows: TGCAGCCATACTGGCCCCGCAAGCTCCTACAATGAGCAGTTCTTC. Its protein product is CSHTGPASSYNEQFF.

The V call is TRBV27, the J call TRBJ2-4; the D is unclear. The DNA end is more similar to TRBJ2-7, so the J call may be wrong. There are 15 residues in the CDR3. Germline lookup yields CDR1 MNHEY and CDR2 SMNVEV (reference sequence). CDR3 nucleotide sequence: TGTGCCAGCAGACCGACACAGTGGTCTAGTAGCGAGCAGTACTTC. Protein: CASRPTQWSSSEQYF.

This clonotype was counted between two and nine times. The V call is TRBV4-2, the J call TRBJ1-2; the match to TRBD1 covers 9 bases. Trimming at V came to 2 bases and at J to 2 bases, leaving 3 bases not matched to a gene. The CDR3 extends over 15 amino acids. CDR1 and CDR2 (germline): LGHNA, YNFKEQ. The CDR3 sequence: CASSQFGQGNYGYTF. In DNA form, the CDR3 reads TGTGCCAGCAGCCAATTTGGACAGGGGAACTATGGCTACACCTTC.

This clonotype occurred once. One end of the junction fails to match germline, which may point to a read error. V is TRBV9 and J is TRBJ2-1, with D possibly being TRBD1 (5 bases). The CDR3 is made up of 15 amino acids. In germline, CDR1 is SGDLS, CDR2 YYNGEE. DNA for the CDR3: TGTGCCAACAGCGTAGTCGCAGGGTTGACACATGAGCAGTTCTTC. It specifies CANSVVAGLTHEQFF. Full variable domain (missing parts from reference TRBV9 and TRBJ2-1): DSGVTQTPKHLITATGQRVTLRCSPRSGDLSVYWYQQSLDQGLQFLIQYYNGEERAKGNILERFSAQQFPDLHSELNLSSLELGDSALYFCANSVVAGLTHEQFFGPGTRLTVL.

This clonotype showed up just a few times. The chain carries TRBV6-1 and TRBJ2-1; perhaps TRBD1 as D (5 bases). Trimming left V 0 bases short and J 0 bases short, with 27 bases between. This CDR3 has 22 amino acids. Per germline, CDR1 MNHNS and CDR2 SASEGT. Here the CDR3 DNA reads TGTGCCAGCAGTGAAGCTCCTATGGCAGGGTGGTCATTCCGTTCCTCCTACAATGAGCAGTTCTTC. It codes for CASSEAPMAGWSFRSSYNEQFF.

There are a few counts of this clonotype. The gene calls are TRBV27 and TRBJ2-7, with D perhaps TRBD1 (5 bases). CDR3 size: 15 residues. The germline V gene has CDR1 MNHEY and CDR2 SMNVEV (reference sequence). V was shortened by 0 bases and J by 3 bases, with 12 bases between the two germline ends. CDR3 region: CASSLSSRVGYEQYF. The DNA for the CDR3 is TGTGCCAGCAGTTTATCGAGCAGGGTGGGCTACGAGCAGTACTTC.